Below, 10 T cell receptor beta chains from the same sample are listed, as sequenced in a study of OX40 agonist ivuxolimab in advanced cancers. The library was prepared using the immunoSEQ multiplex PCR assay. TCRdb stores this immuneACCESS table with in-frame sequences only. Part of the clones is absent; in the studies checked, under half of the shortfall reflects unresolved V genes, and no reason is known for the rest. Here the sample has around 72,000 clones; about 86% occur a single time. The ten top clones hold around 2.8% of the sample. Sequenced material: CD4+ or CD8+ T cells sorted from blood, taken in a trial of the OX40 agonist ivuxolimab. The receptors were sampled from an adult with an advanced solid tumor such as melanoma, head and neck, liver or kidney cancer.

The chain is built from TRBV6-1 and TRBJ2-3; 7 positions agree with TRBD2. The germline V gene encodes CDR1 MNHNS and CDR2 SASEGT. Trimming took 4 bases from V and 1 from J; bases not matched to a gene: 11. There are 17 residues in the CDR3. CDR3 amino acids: CASSGGWLAEGTDTQYF. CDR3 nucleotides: TGTGCCAGCAGTGGGGGGTGGCTAGCGGAAGGCACAGATACGCAGTATTTT.

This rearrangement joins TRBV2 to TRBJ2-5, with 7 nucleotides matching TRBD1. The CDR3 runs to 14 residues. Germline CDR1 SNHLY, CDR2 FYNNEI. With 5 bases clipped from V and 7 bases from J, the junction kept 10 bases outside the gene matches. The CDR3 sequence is CASSLRQGPGTQYF. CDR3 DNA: TGTGCCAGCAGTCTCCGACAGGGCCCTGGGACCCAGTACTTC.

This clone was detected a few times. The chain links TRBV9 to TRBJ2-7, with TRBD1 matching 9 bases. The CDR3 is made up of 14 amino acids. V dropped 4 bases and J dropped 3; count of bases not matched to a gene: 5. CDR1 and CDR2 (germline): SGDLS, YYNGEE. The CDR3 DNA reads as TGTGCCAGCAGCAAGGGACAGGGCAACTACGAGCAGTACTTC. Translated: CASSKGQGNYEQYF.

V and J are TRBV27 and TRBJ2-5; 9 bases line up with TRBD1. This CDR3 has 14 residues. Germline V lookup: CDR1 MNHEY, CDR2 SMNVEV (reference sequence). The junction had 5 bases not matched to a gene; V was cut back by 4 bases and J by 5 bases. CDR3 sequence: CASSSDRGVETQYF. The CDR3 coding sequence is TGTGCCAGCAGTTCGGACAGGGGCGTTGAGACCCAGTACTTC.

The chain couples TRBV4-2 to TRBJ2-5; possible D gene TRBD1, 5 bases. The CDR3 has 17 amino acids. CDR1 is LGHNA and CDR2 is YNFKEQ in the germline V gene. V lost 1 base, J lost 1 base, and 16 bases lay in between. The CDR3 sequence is CASSQALSTVIQETQYF. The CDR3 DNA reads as TGTGCCAGCAGCCAAGCCCTATCGACAGTTATCCAAGAGACCCAGTACTTC.

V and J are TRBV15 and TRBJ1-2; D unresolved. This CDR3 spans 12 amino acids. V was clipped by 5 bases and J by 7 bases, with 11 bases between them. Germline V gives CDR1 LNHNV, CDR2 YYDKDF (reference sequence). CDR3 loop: CATSPDTAGYTF. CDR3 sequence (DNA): TGTGCCACCAGCCCTGACACGGCTGGCTACACCTTC.

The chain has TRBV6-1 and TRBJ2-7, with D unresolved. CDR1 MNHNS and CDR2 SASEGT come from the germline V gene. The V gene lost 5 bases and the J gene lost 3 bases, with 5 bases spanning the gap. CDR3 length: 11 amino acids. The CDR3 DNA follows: TGTGCCAGCAGTCCCTACTACGAGCAGTACTTC. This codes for CASSPYYEQYF.

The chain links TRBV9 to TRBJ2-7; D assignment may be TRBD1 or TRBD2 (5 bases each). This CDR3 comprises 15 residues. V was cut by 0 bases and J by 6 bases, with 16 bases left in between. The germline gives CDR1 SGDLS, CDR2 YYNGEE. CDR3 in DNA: TGTGCCAGCAGCGTAGCTACAGGAGGTCTACGCGAGCAGTACTTC. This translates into CASSVATGGLREQYF.

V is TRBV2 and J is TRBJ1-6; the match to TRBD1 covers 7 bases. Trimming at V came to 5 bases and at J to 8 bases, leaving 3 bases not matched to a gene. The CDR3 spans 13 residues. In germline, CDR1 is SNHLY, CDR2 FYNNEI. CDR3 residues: CASSRQGDSPLHF. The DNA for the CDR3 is TGTGCCAGCAGTAGACAGGGCGATTCACCCCTCCACTTT. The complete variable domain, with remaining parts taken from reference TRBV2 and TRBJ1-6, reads EPEVTQTPSHQVTQMGQEVILRCVPISNHLYFYWYRQILGQKVEFLVSFYNNEISEKSEIFDDQFSVERPDGSNFTLKIRSTKLEDSAMYFCASSRQGDSPLHFGNGTRLTVT.

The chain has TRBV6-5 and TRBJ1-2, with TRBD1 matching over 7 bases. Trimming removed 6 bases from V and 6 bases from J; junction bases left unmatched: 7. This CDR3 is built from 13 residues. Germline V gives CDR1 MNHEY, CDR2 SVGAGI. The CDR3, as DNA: TGTGCCAGCAGCCCGGACAGGTATAATGGCTACACCTTC. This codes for CASSPDRYNGYTF.